This T cell receptor beta chain was profiled in a study of blood T cell repertoires in COVID-19. Background on the study: The origin of the acute and convalescent COVID-19 samples was the United States, Italy and Spain.

The germline V gene has CDR1 SGDLS and CDR2 YYNGEE. CDR3 length: 15 residues. V lost 0 bases, J lost 6 bases, and 15 bases lay in between. The method was immunoSEQ multiplex PCR; TCRdb's version includes in-frame clones alone and lacks a portion of them. Seen here are some 150,000 clones, roughly 82% observed once, and the top ten hold 7.2%. This sequence joins TRBV9 and TRBJ1-1, with D possibly matching TRBD1 (6 bases). The specimen was peripheral blood. This sequence was found in a woman between 50 and 59 years old in a cohort sampled during active or convalescent COVID-19. The CDR3 bases are TGTGCCAGCAGCGTAGGGGGGGGCGCAGAATCTGAAGCTTTCTTT. Its protein is CASSVGGGAESEAFF.